Listed below are T cell receptor beta chains from one sample, sequenced in a study of control samples from healthy donors and cancer patients. Assay used: immunoSEQ multiplex PCR; TCRdb lists only in-frame clones, some missing. In the table there are roughly 69,000 clones, nearly 85% of which are singletons. The sample taken for sequencing was blood. These receptor sequences come from a man in his sixties in good health. Each CDR3 is given with its conserved first and last residue. Fields, in order: D gene, V gene, J gene, clone size, CDR3 DNA, CDR3 protein. A D gene is named only where the DNA matches it firmly. Not every row has a clone size; where given, it reads once, few, many or a size class.

NA,TRBV2,TRBJ1-2,NA,TGTGCCAGCATCTCGGAGACTAACTATGGCTACACCTTC,CASISETNYGYTF
NA,TRBV27,TRBJ1-6,NA,TGTGCCAGCAGTTCCACCAGGCAGACCTATAATTCACCCCTCCACTTT,CASSSTRQTYNSPLHF
NA,TRBV5-4,TRBJ2-7,few,TGTGCCAGCAGCCCGGCGCAGGGACCCTACGAGCAGTACTTC,CASSPAQGPYEQYF
NA,TRBV5-4,TRBJ2-5,NA,TGTGCCAGCAGCTTGGAGTCTCTTGGGGCCCAGTACTTC,CASSLESLGAQYF
NA,TRBV4-3,TRBJ1-2,NA,TGCGCCAGCAGCCAAGATCCGGCAGGGACCAACTATGGCTACACCTTC,CASSQDPAGTNYGYTF
NA,TRBV18,TRBJ2-1,NA,TGTGCCAGCTCACCGTACAGGGGGGGTAACAATGAGCAGTTCTTC,CASSPYRGGNNEQFF
TRBD2,TRBV6-4,TRBJ2-1,NA,TGTGCCAGCAGTGACTCAGCGGCTAGCGGGATAAATGAGCAGTTCTTC,CASSDSAASGINEQFF
NA,TRBV15,TRBJ2-3,once,TGTGCCACCAGCAGTTGGGGAAGCACAGATACGCAGTATTTT,CATSSWGSTDTQYF
NA,TRBV3-1/TRBV3-2,TRBJ2-5,NA,TGTGCCAGCAGCCACAGAGAGACCCAGTACTTC,CASSHRETQYF
TRBD1,TRBV19,TRBJ1-1,NA,TGTGCCAGTAAGTTAGGGACAGGACTGAGGAACACTGAAGCTTTCTTT,CASKLGTGLRNTEAFF
TRBD1,TRBV6-5,TRBJ2-2,NA,TGTGCCAGCAGTTACACAGGGGCCGGGGAGCTGTTTTTT,CASSYTGAGELFF
NA,TRBV15,TRBJ2-1,NA,TGTGCCACCAGCAGAGGACTTTCGATTACAAACAATGAGCAGTTCTTC,CATSRGLSITNNEQFF
NA,TRBV6-5,TRBJ2-7,NA,TGTGCCAGCAGTTACGGGGGATCGGTCCCCTACGAGCAGTACTTC,CASSYGGSVPYEQYF
TRBD1,TRBV7-2,TRBJ1-5,once,TGTGCCAGCAGCTCCGGGACAGGCACGACTGAGCCCCAGCATTTT,CASSSGTGTTEPQHF
NA,TRBV15,TRBJ1-3,once,TGTGCCACCAGCACTTCTGGAAACACCATATATTTT,CATSTSGNTIYF
NA,TRBV5-1,TRBJ2-6,NA,TGCGCCAGCAGCGGAGGGTCTGGGGCCAACGTCCTGACTTTC,CASSGGSGANVLTF
NA,TRBV6-6,TRBJ2-1,NA,TGTGCCAGCAGTTACCCAATTAAGGGCAATGAGCAGTTCTTC,CASSYPIKGNEQFF
NA,TRBV2,TRBJ2-7,NA,TGTGCCAGCAGTGCTTCTGGGGGGACCTATTCCTACGAGCAGTACTTC,CASSASGGTYSYEQYF
TRBD1,TRBV7-9,TRBJ1-1,NA,TGTGCCAGCGGTTACAGGGGTATGAACACTGAAGCTTTCTTT,CASGYRGMNTEAFF
NA,TRBV27,TRBJ2-7,NA,TGTGCCAGCAGTTCCTACTACGAGCAGTACTTC,CASSSYYEQYF
TRBD2,TRBV6-4,TRBJ2-1,NA,TGTGCCAGCAGACGGGGGGGGGCGAGCTACAATGAGCAGTTCTTC,CASRRGGASYNEQFF
NA,TRBV29-1,TRBJ1-5,NA,TGCAGCGTGGGGGGGACCCACAATCAGCCCCAGCATTTT,CSVGGTHNQPQHF
NA,TRBV4-2,TRBJ1-5,NA,TGTGCCAGCAGCCAGGACAGTTATCAGCCCCAGCATTTT,CASSQDSYQPQHF
NA,TRBV7-2,TRBJ2-7,NA,TGTGCCAGCAGCGCCGGAGCCTTGGGCGAGCAGTACTTC,CASSAGALGEQYF
NA,TRBV4-2,TRBJ1-6,NA,TGTGCCAGCAGCCAGACCTCGGGACTCGGTTCACCCCTCCACTTT,CASSQTSGLGSPLHF
NA,TRBV21-1,TRBJ1-2,NA,TGTGCCAGCAGCAAAGCGCCGAGAATTCATTTTGGCGGCTACACCTTC,CASSKAPRIHFGGYTF
TRBD1,TRBV19,TRBJ1-5,NA,TGTGCCAGTAGTACCGACCGGGACAGGGGAGAAAATAGCAATCAGCCCCAGCATTTT,CASSTDRDRGENSNQPQHF
NA,TRBV4-1,TRBJ2-3,NA,TGCGCCAGCAGCCAAGGACGGCTTATTAGCACAGATACGCAGTATTTT,CASSQGRLISTDTQYF
NA,TRBV27,TRBJ2-3,NA,TGTGCCAGCAGTTTGAACGGACCCGCCGATACGCAGTATTTT,CASSLNGPADTQYF
NA,TRBV29-1,TRBJ1-1,NA,TGCAGCGTTGAAGATCCATTAAAAGCGGGGGTTGGTTTCACTGAAGCTTTCTTT,CSVEDPLKAGVGFTEAFF
NA,TRBV23-1,TRBJ2-2,NA,TGCGCCAGCAGTCTCCATATTAAGACAGCTGGTACCGGGGAGCTGTTTTTT,CASSLHIKTAGTGELFF
NA,TRBV5-1,TRBJ2-1,NA,TGCGCCAGCAGCTTGGTGGCAGGGAGCTCCTACAATGAGCAGTTCTTC,CASSLVAGSSYNEQFF
NA,TRBV19,TRBJ2-3,NA,TGTGCCAGTGGGACAGATACGCAGTATTTT,CASGTDTQYF
TRBD1,TRBV28,TRBJ2-1,NA,TGTGCCAGCAGCCGTGAACAGGGGTCAGGAGGTGAGCAGTTCTTC,CASSREQGSGGEQFF
NA,TRBV27,TRBJ1-5,NA,TGTGCCAGCAGTCCCGGGTTGGGCCCCCAGCATTTT,CASSPGLGPQHF